This TCR beta chain is drawn from a study of CD8 T cells in Susac syndrome. CDR1 and CDR2 (germline): DFQATT, SNEGSKA (reference sequence). This CDR3 is built from 14 residues. Trimming cost V 4 bases and J 2 bases, with 12 bases left between them. Random hexamers primed reverse transcription of roughly 0.45 to 1 ug RNA. A multiplex approach, immunoSEQ multiplex PCR, amplified TCR beta CDR3 across 54 Vbeta and 13 Jbeta. TCRdb re-analysed the immunoSEQ multiplex PCR reads in MiXCR, keeping a single row per CDR3 protein. Here the sample spans over 65,000 distinct CDR3 sequences, about 92% being singletons. A word on this clonotype: Its matching antigen is unknown.

Study findings and constraints: The CD4+ T cell repertoires, which came from Susac syndrome patients, showed no sign of clonal expansion.

The TCR was taken from a human donor with Susac syndrome. This chain links TRBV20-1 with TRBJ2-1; D unclear. The sequencing input was CD4+ T cells from PBMCs. This CDR3 is CSANGKYPYNEQFF. The CDR3 coding sequence is TGCAGTGCTAATGGCAAGTATCCCTACAATGAGCAGTTCTTC.